Following are 2 T cell receptor beta chains from one sample sequenced in a study of cytomegalovirus exposure and HLA in healthy donors. Use of 60 Vbeta and 13 Jbeta primers characterized the PCR. The repertoire was sequenced with immunoSEQ multiplex PCR; TCRdb's copy has only in-frame clones and lacks some. The sample consists of about 63,000 clones, almost 75% of them appearing once. Sequenced input: PBMCs. The receptors were gathered from a man aged 50 to 59 in good health and CMV-seronegative.

This chain joins TRBV6-5 and TRBJ2-7, with D maybe TRBD2 (5 bases). Trimming shortened V by 6 bases and J by 3 bases, and 9 bases separated the two germline ends. The CDR3 sequence is 12 residues long. The germline CDR1 and CDR2 sequences are MNHEY and SVGAGI. CDR3 in amino acids: CASSPRGYEQYF. The DNA for the CDR3 is TGTGCCAGCAGCCCCCGGGGCTACGAGCAGTACTTC.

This clone was seen a few times. This rearrangement joins TRBV28 to TRBJ2-3, with TRBD2 identical over 9 bases. The CDR3 spans 16 residues. V trimming: 4 bases; J trimming: 3 bases; junction bases outside the gene matches: 8. Germline V lookup: CDR1 MDHEN, CDR2 SYDVKM. For the CDR3, the DNA is TGTGCCAGCAGTTCCCCGCGGGGGGGGGAGACAGATACGCAGTATTTT. This codes for CASSSPRGGETDTQYF.